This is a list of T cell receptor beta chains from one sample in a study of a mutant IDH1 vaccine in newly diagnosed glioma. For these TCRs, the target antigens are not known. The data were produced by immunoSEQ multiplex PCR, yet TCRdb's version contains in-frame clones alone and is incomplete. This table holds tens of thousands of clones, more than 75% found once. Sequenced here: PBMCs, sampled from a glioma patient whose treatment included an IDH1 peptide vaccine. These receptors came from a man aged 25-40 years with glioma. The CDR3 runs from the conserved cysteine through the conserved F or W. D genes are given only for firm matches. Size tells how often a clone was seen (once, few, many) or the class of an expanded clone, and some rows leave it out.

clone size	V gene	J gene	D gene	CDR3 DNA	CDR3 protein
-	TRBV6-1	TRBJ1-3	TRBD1	TGTGCCAGTTCACAGGGGAGTTACTCTGGAAACACCATATATTTT	CASSQGSYSGNTIYF
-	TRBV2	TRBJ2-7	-	TGTGCCAGCCTAAAAACCGGGCGCTACGAGCAGTACTTC	CASLKTGRYEQYF
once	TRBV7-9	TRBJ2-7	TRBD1	TGTGCCAGCAGCGCGGACAGGGTCGGGCAGTACTTC	CASSADRVGQYF
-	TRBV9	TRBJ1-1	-	TGTGCCAGCAGCGTAGGAGGGACCCCAAAGGCCGCTTTCTTT	CASSVGGTPKAAFF
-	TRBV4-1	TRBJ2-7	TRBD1	TGCGCCAGCAGCCAACGGACAGGTCCCTACGAGCAGTACTTC	CASSQRTGPYEQYF
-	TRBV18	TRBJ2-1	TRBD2	TGTGCCAGCTCACCATCCGGGACTAGCAGCTACAATGAGCAGTTCTTC	CASSPSGTSSYNEQFF
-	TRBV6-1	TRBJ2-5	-	TGTGCCAGCAGTGGGCTTGGTTTCGGAATTCAAGAGACCCAGTACTTC	CASSGLGFGIQETQYF
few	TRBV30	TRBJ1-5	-	TGTGCCTGGAGTGTAGGTCAGGGCCCTTCCCAGCATTTT	CAWSVGQGPSQHF
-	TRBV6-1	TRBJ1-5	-	TGTGCCAGCAGTGTTGGAGTCAATCAGCCCCAGCATTTT	CASSVGVNQPQHF
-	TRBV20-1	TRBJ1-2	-	TGCAGTGCTCGGTTCGACATCCCGACCGCCTTC	CSARFDIPTAF
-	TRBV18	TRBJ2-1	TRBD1	TGTGCCAGCTCACCATTGGATTCGGACAGGGTCGTCGAGCAGTTCTTC	CASSPLDSDRVVEQFF
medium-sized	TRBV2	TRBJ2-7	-	TGTGCCAGCAGCACCCGCGGGTACCTACCCTACGAGCAGTACTTC	CASSTRGYLPYEQYF
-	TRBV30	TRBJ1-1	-	TGTGCCTGGAGTCTAAAGGTTTCATCCGAAGCTTTCTTT	CAWSLKVSSEAFF
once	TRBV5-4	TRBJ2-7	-	TGTGCCAGCAGCTTGGCAGCGGGCAACTACGAGCAGTACTTC	CASSLAAGNYEQYF
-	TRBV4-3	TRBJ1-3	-	TGCGCCAGCAGTCCGGACAGCTCCCGAAACACCATATATTTT	CASSPDSSRNTIYF
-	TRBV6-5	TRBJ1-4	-	TGTGCCAGCAGCCGACAGGCAACTAATGAAAAACTGTTTTTT	CASSRQATNEKLFF
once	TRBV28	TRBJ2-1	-	TGTGCCAGCAGTGATAACAATGAGCAGTTCTTC	CASSDNNEQFF
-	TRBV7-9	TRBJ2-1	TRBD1	TGTGCCAGCAGCTTAGCGTCAGGGGGTTCATATGAGCAGTTCTTC	CASSLASGGSYEQFF
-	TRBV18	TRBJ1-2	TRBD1	TGTGCCAGCTCACCGGAACAGGGGCGGGGTTTTGGCTACACCTTC	CASSPEQGRGFGYTF
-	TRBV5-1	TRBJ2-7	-	TGCGCCAGCTCTGACGGGGCCTCCTACGAGCAGTACTTC	CASSDGASYEQYF
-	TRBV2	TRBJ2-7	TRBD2	TGTGCCAGCCTCGAGCGGGGTGAGCAGTACTTC	CASLERGEQYF
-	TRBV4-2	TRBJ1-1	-	TGTGCCAGCAGCCATTCAGGAGGGGCGGGTACTGAAGCTTTCTTT	CASSHSGGAGTEAFF
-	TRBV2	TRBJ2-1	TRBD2	TGTGCCAGCAGTGATGCCCGGGGGGCCTACAATGAGCAGTTCTTC	CASSDARGAYNEQFF
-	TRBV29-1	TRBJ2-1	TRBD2	TGCAGCGCCGGAGCGGGGTCCGGTGAGCAGTTCTTC	CSAGAGSGEQFF
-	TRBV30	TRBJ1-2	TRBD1	TGTGCCTGGAGCGGGTACAGGGGGCCTATGAACTATGGCTACACCTTC	CAWSGYRGPMNYGYTF
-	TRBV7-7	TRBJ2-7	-	TGTGCCAGCAGCTTATCGTCTCCCCCTTGGTCCCAGGTGGGACGGGACTCCTACGAGCAGTACTTC	CASSLSSPPWSQVGRDSYEQYF
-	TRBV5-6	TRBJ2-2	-	TGTGCCAGCAGCTTACCAGGGGCTTCGAACACCGGGGAGCTGTTTTTT	CASSLPGASNTGELFF
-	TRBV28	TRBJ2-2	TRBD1	TGTGCCAGCAGAACAAGGACAGGGATGAACACCGGGGAGCTGTTTTTT	CASRTRTGMNTGELFF
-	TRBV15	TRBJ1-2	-	TGTGCCACCAGCAGAGATTGGCATGGCTACACCTTC	CATSRDWHGYTF
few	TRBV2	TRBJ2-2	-	TGTGCCACCCAGGGGACCGGGGAGCTGTTTTTT	CATQGTGELFF
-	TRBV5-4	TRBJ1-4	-	TGTGCCAGCAGCTTGGGGACTAGGCCAAATGAAAAACTGTTTTTT	CASSLGTRPNEKLFF
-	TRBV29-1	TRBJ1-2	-	TGCAGCGTTGATGGGTATGGCTACACCTTC	CSVDGYGYTF
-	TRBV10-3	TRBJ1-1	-	TGTGCCACCCATGGGACGGAATATTACACTGAAGCTTTCTTT	CATHGTEYYTEAFF
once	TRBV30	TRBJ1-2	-	TGTGCCTGGAGTCTCCTAGGACAGAACTATGGCTACACCTTC	CAWSLLGQNYGYTF
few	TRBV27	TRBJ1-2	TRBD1	TGTGCCAGCAGTTCCCGGGACAGGGATTTCAAGGGCTACACCTTC	CASSSRDRDFKGYTF
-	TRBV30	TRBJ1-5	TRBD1	TGTGCCTGGGCTAGGCAGGGGGATCAGCCCCAGCATTTT	CAWARQGDQPQHF
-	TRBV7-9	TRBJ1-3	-	TGTGCCAGCAGCCCCACAGGGCTTCCTGGAAACACCATATATTTT	CASSPTGLPGNTIYF
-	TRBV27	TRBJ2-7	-	TGTGCCAGCAGGAGGGGGGGTGGCGAGCAGTACTTC	CASRRGGGEQYF
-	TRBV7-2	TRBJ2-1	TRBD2	TGTGCCAGCCGTCAAGGGCGGGGGGGGAACAATGAGCAGTTCTTC	CASRQGRGGNNEQFF
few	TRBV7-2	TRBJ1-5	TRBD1	TGTGCCAGCAGCCCGGGGACAGGGAGCCAGCCCCAGCATTTT	CASSPGTGSQPQHF
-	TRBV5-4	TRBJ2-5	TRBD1	TGTGCCAGCAGCCACACAGGACAGGCTGAAGCCCAAGAGACCCAGTACTTC	CASSHTGQAEAQETQYF
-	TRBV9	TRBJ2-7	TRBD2	TGTGCCAGCACCCCGGGGCTAGCGGGTTACGAGCAGTACTTC	CASTPGLAGYEQYF
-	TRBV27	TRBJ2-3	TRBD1	TGTGCCAGCATGACAGGGGGCCTTATTACAGATACGCAGTATTTT	CASMTGGLITDTQYF
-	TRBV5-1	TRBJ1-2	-	TGCGCCAGCAGGGCTAGGGCCGCGGGCTATGGCTACACCTTC	CASRARAAGYGYTF
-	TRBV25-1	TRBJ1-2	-	TGTGCCAGCAGCGCCAGGGGAAGTAACTATGGCTACACCTTC	CASSARGSNYGYTF
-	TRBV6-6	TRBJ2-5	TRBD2	TGTGCCAGCAGTGCCATGGCGGGGGTTATGGAGACCCAGTACTTC	CASSAMAGVMETQYF
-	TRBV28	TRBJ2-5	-	TGTGCCAGCAGTGTCGCCCGACAGAAAAAAGAGACCCAGTACTTC	CASSVARQKKETQYF
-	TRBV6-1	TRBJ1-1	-	TGTGCCAGCAGGGGACACCTAAACACTGAAGCTTTCTTT	CASRGHLNTEAFF
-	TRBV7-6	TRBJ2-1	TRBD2	TGTGCCAGCAGCCCAGGTGGGGGGGAGTATGGTTGCAATGAGCAGTTCTTC	CASSPGGGEYGCNEQFF
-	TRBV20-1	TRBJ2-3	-	TGCAGTGCTAGTTGGGCAGATACGCAGTATTTT	CSASWADTQYF
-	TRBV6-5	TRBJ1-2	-	TGTGCCAGCACCCAAAGGGTCGGTCGGTATGGCTACACCTTC	CASTQRVGRYGYTF
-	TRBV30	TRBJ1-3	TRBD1	TGTGCCTGGAGCGAGGCGGGACAGTTCCTCTATAACTCTGGAAACACCATATATTTT	CAWSEAGQFLYNSGNTIYF
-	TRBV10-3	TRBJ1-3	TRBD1	TGTGCCATCAGTGGCCGAGGACAGGGGATGGTATGGGCTGGAAACACCATATATTTT	CAISGRGQGMVWAGNTIYF
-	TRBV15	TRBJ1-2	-	TGTGCCACCAGCAGAGATCTACGGAACTATGGCTACACCTTC	CATSRDLRNYGYTF